One and the same sample provided the 21 T cell receptor beta chains below, sequenced in a study of blood T cell repertoires in COVID-19. Sequenced by immunoSEQ multiplex PCR; TCRdb stores in-frame clones only, minus some. The sample lists around 170,000 clones, about 84% occurring once. The source material was PBMCs or T cells enriched from blood (not recorded which). Source of these receptors: a woman aged 30 to 39 who had recovered from COVID-19.

The chain uses TRBV19 and TRBJ1-1; 7 bases match TRBD1. Germline V gene lookup returns CDR1 LNHDA and CDR2 SQIVND (reference sequence). This CDR3 region has 12 residues. The V gene end was trimmed by 6 bases and the J gene end by 3 bases; junction bases not matched to a gene: 1. The CDR3 DNA follows: TGTGCCAGTAGAGGGACAGACACTGAAGCTTTCTTT. Translated, it gives CASRGTDTEAFF.

J is TRBJ2-7 and V is TRBV11-2; no firm D call. The V and J ends lost 3 bases and 2 bases respectively, with 8 bases between them. The CDR3 loop spans 13 amino acids. Germline V gives CDR1 SGHAT, CDR2 FQNNGV. Here the CDR3 reads CASSLGRAYEQYF. In DNA form, the CDR3 reads TGTGCCAGCAGCTTGGGCAGAGCCTACGAGCAGTACTTC.

The chain is built from TRBV27 and TRBJ2-6; D perhaps matches TRBD1 (6 bases). CDR3 length equals 14 residues. The ends were cut back, 7 bases at V and 2 bases at J, with 9 bases in the middle. From germline, CDR1 is MNHEY and CDR2 SMNVEV (reference sequence). The CDR3 protein is CASNPGAGANVLTF. The CDR3 nucleotides are TGTGCCAGCAACCCAGGGGCTGGGGCCAACGTCCTGACTTTC.

The chain links TRBV6-5 to TRBJ2-1, with TRBD1 as a possible D gene (6 bases). The CDR3 totals 15 residues. V lost 6 bases to trimming and J lost 8 bases, with 20 bases between them. The V gene's germline CDR1 is MNHEY and CDR2 SVGAGI. CDR3 protein: CASRPGTLSSHEQFF. In DNA form, the CDR3 reads TGTGCCAGCAGACCAGGGACACTAAGTAGCCATGAGCAGTTCTTC.

The chain recombines TRBV5-1 with TRBJ2-7; 8 bases match TRBD1. The CDR3 length is 13 residues. Germline V gene lookup returns CDR1 SGHRS and CDR2 YFSETQ. V was clipped by 0 bases and J by 6 bases; unmatched bases: 2. The CDR3 protein is CASSLGQGAEQYF. In DNA, the CDR3 is TGCGCCAGCAGCTTGGGGCAGGGGGCCGAGCAGTACTTC.

V and J are TRBV28 and TRBJ2-3; maybe TRBD2 (5 bases). Trimming shortened V by 3 bases and J by 5 bases, and 15 bases separated the two germline ends. The CDR3 covers 15 residues. Germline lookup yields CDR1 MDHEN and CDR2 SYDVKM. DNA for the CDR3: TGTGCCAGCAGTTTTTGGGAGCTATCGGGAGATACGCAGTATTTT. Amino acid sequence: CASSFWELSGDTQYF.

The V gene is TRBV19, the J gene TRBJ1-3; a weak D match, TRBD1 (5 bases). The V end was cut by 3 bases, the J end by 0 bases, with 9 bases between. The germline V gene encodes CDR1 LNHDA and CDR2 SQIVND (reference sequence). The CDR3 covers 15 residues. CDR3 residues: CASSMRQTSGNTIYF. The DNA of the CDR3 is TGTGCCAGTAGTATGAGACAGACCTCTGGAAACACCATATATTTT.

The chain is built from TRBV5-1 and TRBJ1-2, with D perhaps matching TRBD1 (6 bases). Per germline, CDR1 SGHRS and CDR2 YFSETQ. Between the trimmed V and J ends, which lost 3 bases and 4 bases, there was a span of 13 bases. This CDR3 has 14 amino acids. As DNA, the CDR3 is TGCGCCAGCAGCTCGCCAGGACAGCTCTATGGCTACACCTTC. Translated: CASSSPGQLYGYTF.

The rearrangement uses TRBV6-2 or TRBV6-3 and TRBJ2-1; the D is unclear. Germline V gives CDR1 MNHEY, CDR2 SVGEGT. The CDR3 covers 13 residues. V was pared by 3 bases and J by 9 bases, with 12 bases between. The CDR3 region is CASSYPPSPEQFF. CDR3 coding DNA: TGTGCCAGCAGTTATCCCCCCTCCCCTGAGCAGTTCTTC.

J is TRBJ2-1 and V is TRBV7-9; 10 bases line up with TRBD1. Trimming cost V 4 bases and J 4 bases; bases outside gene matches: 7. The germline V gene encodes CDR1 SEHNR and CDR2 FQNEAQ (reference sequence). The CDR3 covers 16 residues. The CDR3 region has the DNA TGTGCCAGCAGCTCTATAAGACAGGGGGCTTACAATGAGCAGTTCTTC. Protein: CASSSIRQGAYNEQFF.

This rearrangement joins TRBV11-3 to TRBJ2-1; D is perhaps TRBD2 (5 bases). The V gene lost 5 bases and the J gene lost 5 bases, with 19 bases spanning the gap. CDR1 is SGHNT and CDR2 is YENEEA in the germline V gene. This CDR3 comprises 16 residues. This CDR3 reads CASSKYGPGTHNEQFF. The CDR3, as DNA: TGTGCCAGCAGCAAATACGGACCGGGAACCCACAATGAGCAGTTCTTC.

V usage is TRBV29-1 and J usage is TRBJ2-3; 7 nucleotides align to TRBD1. V lost 7 bases to trimming and J lost 0 bases; unmatched junction nucleotides: 10. CDR1 and CDR2 (germline): SQVTM, ANQGSEA. This CDR3 spans 15 amino acids. CDR3 sequence (DNA): TGCAGCGGTACCGAGGGGGCTTATAGCACAGATACGCAGTATTTT. Encoded protein: CSGTEGAYSTDTQYF.

The rearrangement joins TRBV13 to TRBJ2-7; D is undetermined. The CDR3 extends over 14 amino acids. The V end lost 1 base, the J end lost 3 bases, and 10 bases lay between the germline ends. The germline gives CDR1 PRHDT, CDR2 FYEKMQ (reference sequence). CDR3 sequence reads: CASSLAGIGYEQYF. For the CDR3, the DNA is TGTGCCAGCAGCTTAGCAGGAATAGGCTACGAGCAGTACTTC.

The gene calls are TRBV7-9 and TRBJ1-1; no clear D. The ends were cut back, 5 bases at V and 9 bases at J, with 13 bases in the middle. There are 12 residues in the CDR3. From germline, CDR1 is SEHNR and CDR2 FQNEAQ (reference sequence). The CDR3 bases are TGTGCCAGCAGCCCTGACATATGGAAAGCTTTCTTT. This translates into CASSPDIWKAFF.

The gene calls are TRBV7-3 and TRBJ2-5, with 7 bases fitting TRBD2. The V gene's germline CDR1 is SGHTA and CDR2 FQGTGA. The V gene end was trimmed by 8 bases and the J gene end by 5 bases; junction bases not matched to a gene: 11. There are 14 residues in the CDR3. CDR3 amino acids: CASGASGAGETQYF. As DNA, the CDR3 is TGTGCCAGCGGGGCTAGCGGTGCCGGGGAGACCCAGTACTTC.

This clone was found a few times. The rearrangement uses TRBV6-2 or TRBV6-3 and TRBJ2-1; TRBD1 is a possible D gene (5 bases). The CDR3 consists of 13 residues. V lost 6 bases and J 10 bases, leaving 16 bases between the germline ends. Germline V lookup: CDR1 MNHEY, CDR2 SVGEGT. CDR3 coding DNA: TGTGCCAGCAGCGCCCGGCAGGGTTGGGAGCAGTTCTTC. It yields the protein CASSARQGWEQFF.

The chain uses TRBV28 and TRBJ2-7, with 12 bases lining up with TRBD1. The junction had 11 bases not matched to a gene; V was cut back by 4 bases and J by 4 bases. The germline CDR1 and CDR2 sequences are MDHEN and SYDVKM. This CDR3 contains 17 residues. CDR3: CASSSPSGTGGRYEQYF. In DNA form, the CDR3 reads TGTGCCAGCAGTTCCCCTTCCGGGACAGGGGGCAGGTACGAGCAGTACTTC. Full variable domain (remainder filled in from reference TRBV28 and TRBJ2-7): DVKVTQSSRYLVKRTGEKVFLECVQDMDHENMFWYRQDPGLGLRLIYFSYDVKMKEKGDIPEGYSVSREKKERFSLILESASTNQTSMYLCASSSPSGTGGRYEQYFGPGTRLTVT.

This clone appeared once. The V call is TRBV14, the J call TRBJ2-7; 7 bases are shared with TRBD1. From germline, CDR1 is SGHDN and CDR2 FVKESK. V shed 3 bases, J shed 2 bases, and the junction held 7 bases outside the gene matches. There are 15 residues in the CDR3. CDR3 coding DNA: TGTGCCAGCAGCCACCCGGGACAGCTTACCTACGAGCAGTACTTC. Translation gives CASSHPGQLTYEQYF.

The chain has TRBV14 and TRBJ2-7; D might be TRBD1 (6 bases). The CDR3 loop spans 15 amino acids. Looked up from germline, CDR1 is SGHDN and CDR2 is FVKESK. Trimming pared 1 base from V and 0 bases from J, leaving 10 bases between. CDR3 in amino acids: CASSQVRDTSYEQYF. In nucleotides, the CDR3 is TGTGCCAGCAGCCAAGTCCGGGACACCTCCTACGAGCAGTACTTC.

This chain joins TRBV6-5 and TRBJ2-1; tentatively, D is TRBD2 (6 bases). The V end was cut by 6 bases, the J end by 4 bases, with 16 bases between. The CDR3 runs to 15 residues. Germline V gene sequence: CDR1 MNHEY, CDR2 SVGAGI. DNA of the CDR3: TGTGCCAGCAGCCTTGAGATAGCGGAATACAATGAGCAGTTCTTC. Its translation: CASSLEIAEYNEQFF.

The CDR3 DNA is TGTGCCAGCAGGGGTCGGGGGGGTCAGCCCCAGCATTTT. Encoded protein: CASRGRGGQPQHF. This sequence joins TRBV28 and TRBJ1-5; a possible D gene is TRBD1 (5 bases). This CDR3 is built from 13 residues. V was shortened by 6 bases and J by 6 bases, with 12 bases between the two germline ends. CDR1 and CDR2 (germline): MDHEN, SYDVKM.